The 21 T cell receptor beta chains given below trace back to one sample, sequenced in a study of cytomegalovirus exposure and HLA in healthy donors (dated by TCRdb to the late 2010s). Library preparation used the immunoSEQ multiplex PCR assay. For the multiplex PCR, a mixture combining 60 forward primers for TCR Vbeta segments and 13 reverse primers for TCR Jbeta segments was used. TCRdb took over this immuneACCESS table, retaining in-frame rearrangements with V and J assigned. Such tables are incomplete; in checked studies, under half of the missing clones stem from an unresolved V gene, and the remainder is unexplained. Here the sample has about 190,000 clones; about four fifths occur a single time. Clones ranked in the top ten supply about 4.6% of the sample. Source material: PBMCs. The origin of the receptors is a man aged 25-45 years in good health and CMV-seropositive.

The DNA of the CDR3 is TGTGCCAGCAGCGTAGACCACCCTAGCGGGAGGTCCCCTCGATCCTACGAGCAGTACTTC. The encoded protein is CASSVDHPSGRSPRSYEQYF. The V call is TRBV9, the J call TRBJ2-7; 11 bases match TRBD2. After removal of 0 bases from V and 1 base from J, the junction contained 15 bases not matched to a gene. The CDR3 consists of 20 residues. From germline, CDR1 is SGDLS and CDR2 YYNGEE.

This chain links TRBV5-3 with TRBJ1-3, with D perhaps TRBD1 (6 bases). Being an ORF, TRBV5-3 has a function that is uncertain. With 6 bases removed from V and 2 bases from J, the gap between germline ends came to 15 bases. The CDR3 extends over 15 amino acids. The CDR3 here is CARTLGQLPGNTIYF. For the CDR3, the DNA is TGTGCCAGAACCCTAGGACAGCTTCCTGGAAACACCATATATTTT.

The chain links TRBV9 to TRBJ1-1; D is unclear. Germline V gene sequence: CDR1 SGDLS, CDR2 YYNGEE. Deletions cut 0 bases from V and 6 bases from J, with 9 bases between. This CDR3 region has 13 residues. The CDR3 loop reads CASSVEEEPEAFF. CDR3 bases: TGTGCCAGCAGCGTAGAGGAGGAACCTGAAGCTTTCTTT.

This chain connects TRBV7-9 to TRBJ2-5; 7 bases fit TRBD2. Gene TRBJ2-7 matches the end of the DNA better, so the J call may be wrong. Germline-derived CDR1 and CDR2 are SEHNR and FQNEAQ (reference sequence). The CDR3 is made up of 17 amino acids. For the CDR3, the DNA is TGTGCCAGCAGCCACCCTACACGGGAGGCCGGGGGCTACGAGCAGTACTTC. Protein product: CASSHPTREAGGYEQYF.

J is TRBJ2-7 and V is TRBV7-9; perhaps TRBD1 as D (5 bases). This CDR3 is 12 amino acids long. Germline V gene data show CDR1 as SEHNR and CDR2 as FQNEAQ (reference sequence). Trimming left V 8 bases short and J 3 bases short, with 11 bases between. The CDR3: CASGQGNYEQYF. DNA of the CDR3: TGTGCCAGCGGGCAGGGAAACTACGAGCAGTACTTC.

DNA of the CDR3: TGTGCCGCCCTAGAAGGGAACACCGGGGAGCTGTTTTTT. Translated: CAALEGNTGELFF. V is TRBV6-6 and J is TRBJ2-2; D remains unclear. CDR3 length: 13 residues. Germline V CDR1 and CDR2: MNHNY, SVGAGI (reference sequence). Trimming stripped 11 bases from V and 1 base from J, with 11 bases between.

The V and J genes are TRBV7-8 and TRBJ2-1, with 8 positions matching TRBD1. This CDR3 region has 15 residues. V shed 5 bases, J shed 3 bases, and the junction held 6 bases outside the gene matches. The germline V gene has CDR1 SGHVS and CDR2 FQNEAQ. The chain's CDR3 is CASSLGTGIYNEQFF. In DNA form, the CDR3 reads TGTGCCAGCAGCCTCGGGACAGGTATCTACAATGAGCAGTTCTTC.

V usage is TRBV19 and J usage is TRBJ2-3, with 8 bases identical to TRBD1. The V segment lost 6 bases and the J segment 1 base; nucleotides outside the gene matches: 3. Germline V gives CDR1 LNHDA, CDR2 SQIVND (reference sequence). The CDR3 sequence is 14 residues long. CDR3 nucleotides: TGTGCCAGTAGCTGGGACAGGCGCACAGATACGCAGTATTTT. Protein sequence: CASSWDRRTDTQYF.

This clone appeared a single time. The genes are TRBV28 and TRBJ2-3; 10 bases map to TRBD2. In germline, CDR1 is MDHEN, CDR2 SYDVKM. This CDR3 spans 15 amino acids. V gave up 8 bases and J gave up 4 bases; unmatched junction bases: 9. The CDR3 here is CASGTGTSVADTQYF. The DNA for the CDR3 is TGTGCCAGCGGGACCGGGACTAGCGTCGCAGATACGCAGTATTTT.

The rearrangement uses TRBV21-1 and TRBJ2-5; TRBD2 is taken as the D call from the table, unchecked against the DNA. TRBV21-1 is annotated as a pseudogene. The CDR3 contains 20 residues. Here the CDR3 reads CASSTKRSHGEWSTQETQYF. CDR3 in DNA: TGTGCCAGCAGCACCAAGAGGAGTCACGGGGAGTGGTCCACACAAGAGACCCAGTACTTC.

The V and J genes are TRBV7-2 and TRBJ2-7; TRBD1 matches at 9 bases. Germline V lookup: CDR1 SGHTA, CDR2 FQGNSA. The V segment lost 0 bases and the J segment 7 bases; nucleotides outside the gene matches: 7. CDR3 length equals 15 residues. CDR3 region: CASSLAGTGPKEQYF. CDR3 nucleotides: TGTGCCAGCAGCTTAGCCGGGACAGGGCCGAAGGAGCAGTACTTC.

The chain couples TRBV6-1 to TRBJ2-5, with D possibly being TRBD1 (6 bases). V lost 7 bases to trimming and J lost 2 bases, with 11 bases between them. Germline values: CDR1 MNHNS, CDR2 SASEGT. The CDR3 consists of 13 residues. The CDR3 region has the DNA TGTGCCAGCATTCTTCAGGGGCAAGAGACCCAGTACTTC. It codes for CASILQGQETQYF.

The chain recombines TRBV5-6 with TRBJ2-4; 8 bases fit TRBD1. The J segment lost 6 bases and the V segment lost 2 bases, leaving 4 bases of the junction unmatched. This CDR3 spans 14 amino acids. Germline V CDR1 and CDR2: SGHDT, YYEEEE. CDR3 region: CASSFQDRVNIQYF. In DNA form, the CDR3 reads TGTGCCAGCAGCTTTCAGGACAGGGTAAACATTCAGTACTTC. Looking up the rest from reference TRBV5-6 and TRBJ2-4 gives the full variable domain: DAGVTQSPTHLIKTRGQQVTLRCSPKSGHDTVSWYQQALGQGPQFIFQYYEEEERQRGNFPDRFSGHQFPNYSSELNVNALLLGDSALYLCASSFQDRVNIQYFGAGTRLSVL.

The rearrangement uses TRBV11-1 and TRBJ2-7; 8 bases line up with TRBD1. The CDR3 consists of 15 residues. Germline lookup yields CDR1 SGHAT and CDR2 FQDESV (reference sequence). The trim removed 5 bases at V and 2 bases at J, leaving 8 bases unmatched. The CDR3 spells CASSPRGTGPYEQYF. Here the CDR3 DNA reads TGTGCCAGCAGCCCCAGGGGGACAGGTCCCTACGAGCAGTACTTC. Using reference TRBV11-1 and TRBJ2-7 for the parts outside the CDR3, the full variable domain is EAEVAQSPRYKITEKSQAVAFWCDPISGHATLYWYRQILGQGPELLVQFQDESVVDDSQLPKDRFSAERLKGVDSTLKIQPAELGDSAMYLCASSPRGTGPYEQYFGPGTRLTVT.

The CDR3, as DNA: TGTGCCAGCAGCCCCCCTGGACTAGCGGGTGGGACCCAGTACTTC. Residues: CASSPPGLAGGTQYF. The V call is TRBV7-9, the J call TRBJ2-5, with TRBD2 matching over 11 bases. This CDR3 has 15 residues. J lost 7 bases, V lost 5 bases, and 9 bases had no gene match. From germline, CDR1 is SEHNR and CDR2 FQNEAQ (reference sequence). Variable domain in full (rest from reference TRBV7-9 and TRBJ2-5): DTGVSQNPRHKITKRGQNVTFRCDPISEHNRLYWYRQTLGQGPEFLTYFQNEAQLEKSRLLSDRFSAERPKGSFSTLEIQRTEQGDSAMYLCASSPPGLAGGTQYFGPGTRLLVL.

The J gene is TRBJ1-3, the V gene TRBV30; D is ambiguous. The CDR3 runs to 16 residues. The ends were cut back, 3 bases at V and 0 bases at J, with 15 bases in the middle. Germline V gene lookup returns CDR1 GTSNPN and CDR2 SVGIG (reference sequence). The CDR3: CAWRRRGHPSGNTIYF. The CDR3 region has the DNA TGTGCCTGGAGGAGAAGAGGCCACCCCTCTGGAAACACCATATATTTT.

The CDR3, as DNA: TGTGCCAGCAGTTACCCCAGCTCCTACGAGCAGTACTTC. This encodes CASSYPSSYEQYF. V usage is TRBV6-6 and J usage is TRBJ2-7; D is unresolved. Germline CDR1 reads MNHNY; CDR2 reads SVGAGI (reference sequence). The CDR3 loop spans 13 amino acids. The V gene lost 2 bases and the J gene lost 0 bases, with 5 bases spanning the gap.

The rearrangement joins TRBV5-1 to TRBJ1-4, with unresolved D. The CDR3 has 14 amino acids. Germline V gene data show CDR1 as SGHRS and CDR2 as YFSETQ. The V gene lost 1 base and the J gene lost 4 bases, with 8 bases spanning the gap. Here the CDR3 DNA reads TGCGCCAGCAGCTTGTCAGGTGGTAATGAAAAACTGTTTTTT. Translation gives CASSLSGGNEKLFF.

The genes are TRBV15 and TRBJ2-1; a possible D gene is TRBD2 (5 bases). This CDR3 comprises 14 residues. The germline gives CDR1 LNHNV, CDR2 YYDKDF (reference sequence). V dropped 4 bases and J dropped 7 bases, with 14 bases sitting between them. CDR3 nucleotides: TGTGCCACCAGCACCGAAGGAACGGGGAATGAGCAGTTCTTC. It is translated as CATSTEGTGNEQFF.

V usage is TRBV13 and J usage is TRBJ2-7; D might be TRBD1 (6 bases). Germline loops: CDR1 PRHDT, CDR2 FYEKMQ (reference sequence). The CDR3 loop spans 14 amino acids. V was pared by 5 bases and J by 3 bases, with 14 bases between. CDR3: CASSKGGASYEQYF. Written as DNA, the CDR3 is TGTGCCAGCAGCAAAGGGGGAGCCAGCTACGAGCAGTACTTC.

This clone occurred a few times. J is TRBJ2-7 and V is TRBV5-1; the D gene is possibly TRBD1 (6 bases). The ends were cut back, 0 bases at V and 5 bases at J, with 18 bases in the middle. There are 16 residues in the CDR3. Germline V lookup: CDR1 SGHRS, CDR2 YFSETQ. The CDR3 sequence is CASSLGYRDPENEQYF. The CDR3 DNA follows: TGCGCCAGCAGCTTGGGCTACAGGGATCCCGAGAACGAGCAGTACTTC.